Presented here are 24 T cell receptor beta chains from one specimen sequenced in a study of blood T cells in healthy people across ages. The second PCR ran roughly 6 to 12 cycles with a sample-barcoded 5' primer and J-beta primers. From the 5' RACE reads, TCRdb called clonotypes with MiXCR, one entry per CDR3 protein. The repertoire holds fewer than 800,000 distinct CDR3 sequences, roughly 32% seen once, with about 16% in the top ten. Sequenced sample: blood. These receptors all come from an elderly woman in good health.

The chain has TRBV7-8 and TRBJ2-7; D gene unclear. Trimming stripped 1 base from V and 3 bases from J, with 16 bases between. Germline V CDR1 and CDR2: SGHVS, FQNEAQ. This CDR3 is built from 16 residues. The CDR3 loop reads CASSLEGRATFYEQYF. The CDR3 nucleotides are TGTGCCAGCAGCTTAGAAGGCCGGGCTACCTTCTACGAGCAGTACTTC.

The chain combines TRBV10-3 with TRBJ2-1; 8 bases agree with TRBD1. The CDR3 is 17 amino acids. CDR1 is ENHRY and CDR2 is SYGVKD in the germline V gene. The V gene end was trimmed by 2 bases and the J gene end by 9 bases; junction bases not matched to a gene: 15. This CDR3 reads CAISETSGGQGAGEQFF. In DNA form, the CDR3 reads TGTGCCATCAGTGAGACCTCCGGCGGACAGGGAGCGGGTGAGCAGTTCTTC.

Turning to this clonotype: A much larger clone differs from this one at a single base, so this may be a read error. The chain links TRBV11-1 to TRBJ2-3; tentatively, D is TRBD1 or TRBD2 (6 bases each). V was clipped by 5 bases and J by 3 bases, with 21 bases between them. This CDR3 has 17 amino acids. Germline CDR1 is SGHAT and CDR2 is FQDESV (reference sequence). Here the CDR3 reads CASSKPAPGATTDTQYF. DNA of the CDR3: TGTGCCAGCAGCAAACCAGCCCCGGGGGCTACGACAGATACGCAGTATTTT. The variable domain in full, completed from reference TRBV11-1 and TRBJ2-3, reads EAEVAQSPRYKITEKSQAVAFWCDPISGHATLYWYRQILGQGPELLVQFQDESVVDDSQLPKDRFSAERLKGVDSTLKIQPAELGDSAMYLCASSKPAPGATTDTQYFGPGTRLTVL.

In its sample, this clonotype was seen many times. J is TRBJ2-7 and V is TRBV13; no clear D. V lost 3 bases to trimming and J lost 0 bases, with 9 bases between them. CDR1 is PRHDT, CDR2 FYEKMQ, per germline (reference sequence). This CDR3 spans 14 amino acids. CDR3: CASSFHGSSYEQYF. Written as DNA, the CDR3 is TGTGCCAGCAGCTTCCATGGATCCTCCTACGAGCAGTACTTC.

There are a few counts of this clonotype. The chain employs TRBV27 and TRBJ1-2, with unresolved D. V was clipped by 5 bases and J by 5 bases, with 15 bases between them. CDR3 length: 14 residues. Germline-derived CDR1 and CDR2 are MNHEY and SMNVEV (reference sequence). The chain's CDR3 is CASSPEPRSYGYTF. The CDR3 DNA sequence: TGTGCCAGCAGTCCGGAACCCCGGTCTTATGGCTACACCTTC.

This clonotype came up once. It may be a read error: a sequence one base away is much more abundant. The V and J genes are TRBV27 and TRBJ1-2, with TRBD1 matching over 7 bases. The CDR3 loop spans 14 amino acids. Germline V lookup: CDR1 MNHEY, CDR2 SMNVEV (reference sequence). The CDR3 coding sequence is TGTGCCAGCAGTTCGGACAGGTCAAGCTATGGCTACATCTTC. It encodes CASSSDRSSYGYIF.

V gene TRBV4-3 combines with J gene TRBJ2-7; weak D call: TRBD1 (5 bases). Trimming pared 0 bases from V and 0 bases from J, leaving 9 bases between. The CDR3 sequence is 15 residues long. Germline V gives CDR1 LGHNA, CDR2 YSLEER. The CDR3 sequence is CASSQEQAYSYEQYF. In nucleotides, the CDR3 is TGCGCCAGCAGCCAAGAACAGGCATACTCCTACGAGCAGTACTTC.

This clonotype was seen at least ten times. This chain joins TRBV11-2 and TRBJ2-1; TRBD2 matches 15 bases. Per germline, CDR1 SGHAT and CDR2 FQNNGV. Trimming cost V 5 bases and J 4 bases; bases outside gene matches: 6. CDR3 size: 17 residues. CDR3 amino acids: CASSRGGTSGGYNEQFF. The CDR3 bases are TGTGCCAGCAGCCGTGGGGGGACTAGCGGGGGGTACAATGAGCAGTTCTTC.

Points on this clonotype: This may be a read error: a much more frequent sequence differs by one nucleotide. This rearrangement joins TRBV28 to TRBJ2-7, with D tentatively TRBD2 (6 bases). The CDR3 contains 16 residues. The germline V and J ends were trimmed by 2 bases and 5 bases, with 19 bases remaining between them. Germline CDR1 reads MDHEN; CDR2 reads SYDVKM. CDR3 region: CASSLGGTVRIHEQYF. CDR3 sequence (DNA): TGTGCCAGCAGTTTAGGAGGGACTGTCCGTATCCACGAGCAGTACTTC.

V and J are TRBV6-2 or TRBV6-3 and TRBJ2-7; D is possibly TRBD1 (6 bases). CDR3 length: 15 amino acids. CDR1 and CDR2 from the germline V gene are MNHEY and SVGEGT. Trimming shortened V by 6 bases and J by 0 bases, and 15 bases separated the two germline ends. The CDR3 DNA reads TGTGCCAGCAGCACATACAGGGAACTCTCCTACGAGCAGTACTTC. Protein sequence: CASSTYRELSYEQYF.

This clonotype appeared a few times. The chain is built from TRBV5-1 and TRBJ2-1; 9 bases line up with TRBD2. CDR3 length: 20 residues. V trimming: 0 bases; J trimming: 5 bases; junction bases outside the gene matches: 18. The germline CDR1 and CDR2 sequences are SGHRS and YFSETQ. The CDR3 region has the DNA TGCGCCAGCAGCTTGGGTCCCGCCGGCACCCGACTAGCGGTTAACAATGAGCAGTTCTTC. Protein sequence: CASSLGPAGTRLAVNNEQFF.

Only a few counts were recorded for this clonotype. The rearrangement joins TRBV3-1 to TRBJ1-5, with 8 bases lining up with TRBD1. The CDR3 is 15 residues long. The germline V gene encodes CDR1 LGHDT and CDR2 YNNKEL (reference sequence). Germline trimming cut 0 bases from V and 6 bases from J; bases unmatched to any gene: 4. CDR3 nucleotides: TGTGCCAGCAGCCAAGATCACAGGGGGAGTCAGCCCCAGCATTTT. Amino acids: CASSQDHRGSQPQHF.

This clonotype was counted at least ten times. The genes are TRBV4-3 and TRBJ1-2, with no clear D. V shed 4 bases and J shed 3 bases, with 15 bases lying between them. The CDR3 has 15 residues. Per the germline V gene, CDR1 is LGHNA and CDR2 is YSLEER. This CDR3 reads CASSPDGGLYYGYTF. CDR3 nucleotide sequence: TGCGCCAGCAGCCCGGATGGCGGGCTATACTATGGCTACACCTTC.

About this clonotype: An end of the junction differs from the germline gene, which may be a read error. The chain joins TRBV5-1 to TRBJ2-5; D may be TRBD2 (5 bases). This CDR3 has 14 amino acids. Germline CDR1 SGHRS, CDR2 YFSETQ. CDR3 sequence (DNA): TGCGCCAGCAGCTTGGAAGGACTCCGAGAGACCCAGGACTTC. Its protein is CASSLEGLRETQDF.

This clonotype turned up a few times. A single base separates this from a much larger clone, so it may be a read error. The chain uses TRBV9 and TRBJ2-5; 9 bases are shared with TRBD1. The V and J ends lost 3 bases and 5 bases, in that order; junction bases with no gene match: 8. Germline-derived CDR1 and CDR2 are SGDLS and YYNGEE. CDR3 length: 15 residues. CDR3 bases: TGTGCCAGCAGCGACCAGGGGACAGGGCCCGAGACCCAGTACTTC. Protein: CASSDQGTGPETQYF. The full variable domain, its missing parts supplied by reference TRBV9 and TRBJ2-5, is DSGVTQTPKHLITATGQRVTLRCSPRSGDLSVYWYQQSLDQGLQFLIQYYNGEERAKGNILERFSAQQFPDLHSELNLSSLELGDSALYFCASSDQGTGPETQYFGPGTRLLVL.

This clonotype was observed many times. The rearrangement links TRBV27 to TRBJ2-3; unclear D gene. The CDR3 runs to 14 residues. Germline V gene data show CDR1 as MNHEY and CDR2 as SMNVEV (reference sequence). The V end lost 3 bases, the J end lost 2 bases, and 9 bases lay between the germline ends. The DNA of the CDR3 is TGTGCCAGCAGTTTGTGGGGAATCACAGATACGCAGTATTTT. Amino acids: CASSLWGITDTQYF.

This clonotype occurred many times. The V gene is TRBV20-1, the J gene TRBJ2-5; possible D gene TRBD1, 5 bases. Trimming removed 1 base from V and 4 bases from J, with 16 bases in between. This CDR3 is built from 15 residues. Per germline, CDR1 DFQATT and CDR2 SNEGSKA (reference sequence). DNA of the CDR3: TGCAGTGCTAGAGGAGTTGGCCTTCAGGGAGAGACCCAGTACTTC. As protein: CSARGVGLQGETQYF.

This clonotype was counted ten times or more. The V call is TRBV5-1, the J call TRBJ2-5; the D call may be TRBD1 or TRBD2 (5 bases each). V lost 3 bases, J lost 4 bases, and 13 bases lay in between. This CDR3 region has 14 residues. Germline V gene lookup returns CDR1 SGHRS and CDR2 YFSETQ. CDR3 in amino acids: CASSSGLGTETQYF. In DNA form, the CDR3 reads TGCGCCAGCAGCTCTGGCCTAGGGACAGAGACCCAGTACTTC.

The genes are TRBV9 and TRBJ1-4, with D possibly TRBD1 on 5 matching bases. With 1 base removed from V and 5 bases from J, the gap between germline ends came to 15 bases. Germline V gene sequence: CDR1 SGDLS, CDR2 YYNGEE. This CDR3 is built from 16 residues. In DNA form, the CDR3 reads TGTGCCAGCAGCGTATGGAGGGGAGGCTCGAATGAAAAACTGTTTTTT. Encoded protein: CASSVWRGGSNEKLFF.

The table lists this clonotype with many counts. Here the CDR3 DNA reads TGCAGTGCAGAGGGCCTGAGCACTGAAGCTTTCTTT. Its protein is CSAEGLSTEAFF. The gene calls are TRBV20-1 and TRBJ1-1; the D is unclear. This CDR3 spans 12 amino acids. V shed 6 bases and J shed 4 bases, with 12 bases lying between them. Germline loops: CDR1 DFQATT, CDR2 SNEGSKA (reference sequence).

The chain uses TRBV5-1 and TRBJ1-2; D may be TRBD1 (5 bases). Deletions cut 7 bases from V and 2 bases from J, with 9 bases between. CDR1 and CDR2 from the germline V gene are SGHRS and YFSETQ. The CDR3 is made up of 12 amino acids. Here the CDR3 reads CASWTPNYGYTF. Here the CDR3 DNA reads TGCGCCAGCTGGACACCCAACTATGGCTACACCTTC.

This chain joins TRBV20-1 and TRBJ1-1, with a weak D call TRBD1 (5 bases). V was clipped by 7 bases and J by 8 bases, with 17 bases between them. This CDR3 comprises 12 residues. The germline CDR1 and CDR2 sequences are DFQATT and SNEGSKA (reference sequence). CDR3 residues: CSGLYGGREAFF. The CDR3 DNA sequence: TGCAGTGGCCTATATGGGGGACGGGAAGCTTTCTTT.

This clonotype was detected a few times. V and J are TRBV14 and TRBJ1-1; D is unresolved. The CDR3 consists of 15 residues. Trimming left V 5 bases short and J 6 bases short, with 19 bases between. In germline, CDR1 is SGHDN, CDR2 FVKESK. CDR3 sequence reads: CASSSTPPGWSEAFF. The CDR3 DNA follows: TGTGCCAGCAGCTCTACACCCCCGGGTTGGTCTGAAGCTTTCTTT.

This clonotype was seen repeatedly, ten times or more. This CDR3 is CSARDSGNEQFF. The CDR3 bases are TGCAGTGCTAGAGATTCCGGGAATGAGCAGTTCTTC. J is TRBJ2-1 and V is TRBV20-1; no clear D gene. V lost 0 bases, J lost 7 bases, and 7 bases lay in between. The CDR3 runs 12 residues. CDR1 and CDR2 from the germline V gene are DFQATT and SNEGSKA (reference sequence).